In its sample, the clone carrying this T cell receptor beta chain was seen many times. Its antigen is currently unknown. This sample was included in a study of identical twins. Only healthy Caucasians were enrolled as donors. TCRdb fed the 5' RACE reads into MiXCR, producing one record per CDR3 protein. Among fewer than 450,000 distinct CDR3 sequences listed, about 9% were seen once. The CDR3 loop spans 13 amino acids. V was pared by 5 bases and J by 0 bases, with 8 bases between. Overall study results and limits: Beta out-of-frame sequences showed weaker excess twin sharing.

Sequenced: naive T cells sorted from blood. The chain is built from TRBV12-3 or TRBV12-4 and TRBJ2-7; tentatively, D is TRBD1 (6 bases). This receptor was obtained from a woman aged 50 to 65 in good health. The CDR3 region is CASSVDSSYEQYV. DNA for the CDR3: TGTGCCAGCAGTGTGGACAGCTCCTACGAGCAGTACGTC.